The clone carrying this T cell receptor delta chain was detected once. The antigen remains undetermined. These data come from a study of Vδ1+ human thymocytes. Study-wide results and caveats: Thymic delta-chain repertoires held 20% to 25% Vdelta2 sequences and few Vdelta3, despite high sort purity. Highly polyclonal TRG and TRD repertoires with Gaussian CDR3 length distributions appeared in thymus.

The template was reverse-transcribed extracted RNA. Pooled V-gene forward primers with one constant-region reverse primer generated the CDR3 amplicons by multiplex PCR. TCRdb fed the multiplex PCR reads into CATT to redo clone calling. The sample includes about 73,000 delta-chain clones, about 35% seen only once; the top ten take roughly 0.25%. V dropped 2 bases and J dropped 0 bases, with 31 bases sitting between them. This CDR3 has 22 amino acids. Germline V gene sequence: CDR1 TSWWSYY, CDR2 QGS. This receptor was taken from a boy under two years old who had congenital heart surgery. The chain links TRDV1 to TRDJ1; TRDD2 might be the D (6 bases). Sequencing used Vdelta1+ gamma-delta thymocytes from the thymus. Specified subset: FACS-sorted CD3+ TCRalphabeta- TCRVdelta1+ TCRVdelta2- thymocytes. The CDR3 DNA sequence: TGTGCTCTTGGGGAAGAATCCTACGGTGTATACTACGCAGCAGCGAACACCGATAAACTCATCTTT. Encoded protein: CALGEESYGVYYAAANTDKLIF.